The 6 T cell receptor beta chains given below trace back to one sample, sequenced in a study of regulatory T cells in long-lasting Graves disease. Described time point: persistent/refractory GD, antithyroid drugs over 5 years with positive TRAb. PBMCs provided the RNA from which the TCR library was made. The TCR beta library used iRepertoire HTBI primers with Arm-PCR amplification of CDR3. TCRdb redid the calling of the multiplex PCR reads with MiXCR, one entry per CDR3 protein. Seen here are about 470,000 distinct CDR3 sequences, 20% to 25% observed once, and the top ten hold about 6.6%. The starting material was peripheral blood mononuclear cells (PBMCs), obtained when the disease was refractory, from a patient treated with antithyroid drugs. These receptors were obtained from a female donor with Graves disease.

This clonotype was seen repeatedly, ten times or more. The chain uses TRBV28 and TRBJ1-5, with TRBD1 matching 9 bases. V shed 4 bases, J shed 2 bases, and the junction held 6 bases outside the gene matches. Germline values: CDR1 MDHEN, CDR2 SYDVKM. CDR3 size: 16 residues. The CDR3 loop reads CASSWGQGIGNQPQHF. The CDR3 nucleotides are TGTGCCAGCAGTTGGGGACAGGGAATCGGCAATCAGCCCCAGCATTTT.

Many counts were recorded for this clonotype. The rearrangement links TRBV28 to TRBJ2-7; D is possibly TRBD1 (6 bases). This CDR3 is built from 14 residues. Germline assignment: CDR1 MDHEN and CDR2 SYDVKM. Trimming stripped 3 bases from V and 5 bases from J, with 14 bases between. This CDR3 reads CASSFYTGPNEQYF. The CDR3 DNA is TGTGCCAGCAGTTTCTACACAGGGCCCAACGAGCAGTACTTC.

J is TRBJ1-1 and V is TRBV28; D uncertain. Trimming took 3 bases from V and 4 from J, leaving 21 bases between them. Germline V lookup: CDR1 MDHEN, CDR2 SYDVKM. The CDR3 covers 17 residues. As DNA, the CDR3 is TGTGCCAGCAGTTTCAGCACAGAAGAGGTCTCTGGCACTGAAGCTTTCTTT. Residues: CASSFSTEEVSGTEAFF.

This clonotype was seen at least ten times. This chain joins TRBV12-3 or TRBV12-4 and TRBJ2-7, with D perhaps matching TRBD1 (6 bases). V lost 5 bases and J lost 0, with 17 bases in between. This CDR3 is 16 amino acids long. The CDR3 nucleotides read TGTGCCAGCAGTCAGACGGTGGGGACACGCTCCTACGAGCAGTACTTC. Translated: CASSQTVGTRSYEQYF.

This clonotype was recorded many times. The chain has TRBV28 and TRBJ1-2; D possibly corresponds to TRBD1 (5 bases). Germline lookup yields CDR1 MDHEN and CDR2 SYDVKM. The CDR3 sequence is 13 residues long. This chain's CDR3 is CALRIQEPYGYTF. CDR3 in DNA: TGTGCTCTCAGGATACAGGAACCCTATGGCTACACCTTC.

This clonotype was counted ten times or more. V is TRBV12-3 or TRBV12-4 and J is TRBJ2-7; D might be TRBD2 (5 bases). The CDR3 loop spans 15 amino acids. V shed 1 base and J shed 0 bases, with 10 bases lying between them. CDR3 coding DNA: TGTGCCAGCAGTTTAGGAGGACTGAGCTCCTACGAGCAGTACTTC. This encodes CASSLGGLSSYEQYF.